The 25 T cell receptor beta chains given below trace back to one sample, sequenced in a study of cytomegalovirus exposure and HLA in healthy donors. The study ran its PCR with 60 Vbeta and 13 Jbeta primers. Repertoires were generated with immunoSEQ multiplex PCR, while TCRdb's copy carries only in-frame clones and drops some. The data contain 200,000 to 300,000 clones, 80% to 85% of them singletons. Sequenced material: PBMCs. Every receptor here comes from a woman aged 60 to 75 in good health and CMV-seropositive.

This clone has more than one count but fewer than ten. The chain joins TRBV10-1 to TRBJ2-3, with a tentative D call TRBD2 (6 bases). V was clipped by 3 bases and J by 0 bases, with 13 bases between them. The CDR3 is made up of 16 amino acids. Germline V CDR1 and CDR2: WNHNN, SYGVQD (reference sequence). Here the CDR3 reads CASSDILASSTDTQYF. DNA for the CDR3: TGCGCCAGCAGTGACATACTAGCTTCTAGCACAGATACGCAGTATTTT.

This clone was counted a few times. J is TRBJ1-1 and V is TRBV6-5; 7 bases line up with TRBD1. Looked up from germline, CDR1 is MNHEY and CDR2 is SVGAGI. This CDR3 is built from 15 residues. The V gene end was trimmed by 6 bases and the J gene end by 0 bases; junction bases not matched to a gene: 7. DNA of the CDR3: TGTGCCAGCAGCCCTCCGGGACAGCTGAACACTGAAGCTTTCTTT. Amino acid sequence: CASSPPGQLNTEAFF.

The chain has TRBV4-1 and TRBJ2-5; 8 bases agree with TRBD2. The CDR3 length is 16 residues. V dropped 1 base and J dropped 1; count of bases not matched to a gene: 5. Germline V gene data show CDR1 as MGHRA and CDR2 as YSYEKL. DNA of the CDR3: TGCGCCAGCAGCCAAGTCCTAGCGGGCACCCAAGAGACCCAGTACTTC. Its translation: CASSQVLAGTQETQYF.

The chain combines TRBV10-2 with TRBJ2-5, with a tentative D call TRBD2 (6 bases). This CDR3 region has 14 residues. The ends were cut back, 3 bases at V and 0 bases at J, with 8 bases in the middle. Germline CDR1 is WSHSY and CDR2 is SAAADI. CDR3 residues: CASSEREYQETQYF. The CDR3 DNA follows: TGCGCCAGCAGTGAACGGGAGTACCAAGAGACCCAGTACTTC.

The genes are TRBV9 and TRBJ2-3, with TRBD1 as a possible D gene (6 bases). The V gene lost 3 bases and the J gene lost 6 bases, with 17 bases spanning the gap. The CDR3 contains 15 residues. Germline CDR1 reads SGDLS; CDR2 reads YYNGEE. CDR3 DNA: TGTGCCAGCAGCGCCCGACAGGCAGCTTACGATACGCAGTATTTT. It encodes CASSARQAAYDTQYF. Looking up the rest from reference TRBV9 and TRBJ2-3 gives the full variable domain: DSGVTQTPKHLITATGQRVTLRCSPRSGDLSVYWYQQSLDQGLQFLIQYYNGEERAKGNILERFSAQQFPDLHSELNLSSLELGDSALYFCASSARQAAYDTQYFGPGTRLTVL.

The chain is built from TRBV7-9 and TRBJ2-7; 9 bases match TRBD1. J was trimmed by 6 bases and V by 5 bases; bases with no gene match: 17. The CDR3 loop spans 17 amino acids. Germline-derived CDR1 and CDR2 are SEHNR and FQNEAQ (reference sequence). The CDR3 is CASSRGRGTGFYSEQYF. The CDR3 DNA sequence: TGTGCCAGCAGCCGGGGAAGGGGGACAGGGTTTTACAGCGAGCAGTACTTC. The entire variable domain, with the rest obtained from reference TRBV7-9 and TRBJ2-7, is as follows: DTGVSQNPRHKITKRGQNVTFRCDPISEHNRLYWYRQTLGQGPEFLTYFQNEAQLEKSRLLSDRFSAERPKGSFSTLEIQRTEQGDSAMYLCASSRGRGTGFYSEQYFGPGTRLTVT.

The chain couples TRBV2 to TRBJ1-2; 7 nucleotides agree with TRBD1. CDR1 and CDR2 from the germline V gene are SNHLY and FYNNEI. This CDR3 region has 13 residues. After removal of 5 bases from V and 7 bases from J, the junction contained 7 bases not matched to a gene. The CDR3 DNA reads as TGTGCCAGCAGTCTGGACAGGTGGTCTGGCTACACCTTC. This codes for CASSLDRWSGYTF.

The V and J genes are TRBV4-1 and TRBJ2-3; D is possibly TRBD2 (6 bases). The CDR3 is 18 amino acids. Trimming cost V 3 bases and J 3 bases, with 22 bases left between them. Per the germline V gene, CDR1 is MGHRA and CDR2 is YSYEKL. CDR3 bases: TGCGCCAGCAGCCATGTGCAGCTGGCGGGAAGGGGTACAGATACGCAGTATTTT. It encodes CASSHVQLAGRGTDTQYF.

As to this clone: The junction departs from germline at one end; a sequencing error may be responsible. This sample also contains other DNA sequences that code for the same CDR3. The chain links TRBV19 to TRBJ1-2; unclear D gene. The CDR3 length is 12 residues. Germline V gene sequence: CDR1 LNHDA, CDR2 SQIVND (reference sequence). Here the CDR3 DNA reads TGTGCCAGTAGTCTCTCTAATTATGGCTACACCTTC. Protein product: CASSLSNYGYTF. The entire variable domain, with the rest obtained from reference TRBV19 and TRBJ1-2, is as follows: DGGITQSPKYLFRKEGQNVTLSCEQNLNHDAMYWYRQDPGQGLRLIYYSQIVNDFQKGDIAEGYSVSREKKESFPLTVTSAQKNPTAFYLCASSLSNYGYTFGSGTRLTVV.

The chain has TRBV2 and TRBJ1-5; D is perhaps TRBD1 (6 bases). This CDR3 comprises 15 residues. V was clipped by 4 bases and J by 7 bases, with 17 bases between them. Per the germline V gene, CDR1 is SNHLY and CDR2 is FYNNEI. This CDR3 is CASSGRQGFVQPQHF. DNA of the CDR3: TGTGCCAGCAGTGGACGCCAGGGGTTCGTACAGCCCCAGCATTTT.

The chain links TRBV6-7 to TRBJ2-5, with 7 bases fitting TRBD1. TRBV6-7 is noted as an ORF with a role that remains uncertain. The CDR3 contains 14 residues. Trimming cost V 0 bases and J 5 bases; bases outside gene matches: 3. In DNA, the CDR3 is TGTGCCAGCAGTTACTCGACAGGGTATGAGACCCAGTACTTC. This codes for CASSYSTGYETQYF.

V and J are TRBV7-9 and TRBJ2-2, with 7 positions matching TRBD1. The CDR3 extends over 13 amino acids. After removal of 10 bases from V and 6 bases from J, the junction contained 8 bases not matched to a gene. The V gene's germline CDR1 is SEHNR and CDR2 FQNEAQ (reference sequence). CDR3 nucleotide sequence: TGTGCCACTGACAGGGAGAGGGCCGGGGAGCTGTTTTTT. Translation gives CATDRERAGELFF. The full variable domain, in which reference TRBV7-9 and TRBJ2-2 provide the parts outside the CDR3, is DTGVSQNPRHKITKRGQNVTFRCDPISEHNRLYWYRQTLGQGPEFLTYFQNEAQLEKSRLLSDRFSAERPKGSFSTLEIQRTEQGDSAMYLCATDRERAGELFFGEGSRLTVL.

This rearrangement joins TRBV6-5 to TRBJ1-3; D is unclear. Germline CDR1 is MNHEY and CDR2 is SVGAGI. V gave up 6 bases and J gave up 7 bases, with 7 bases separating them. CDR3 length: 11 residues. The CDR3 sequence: CASSRGNTIYF. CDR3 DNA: TGTGCCAGCAGCCGTGGCAACACCATATATTTT.

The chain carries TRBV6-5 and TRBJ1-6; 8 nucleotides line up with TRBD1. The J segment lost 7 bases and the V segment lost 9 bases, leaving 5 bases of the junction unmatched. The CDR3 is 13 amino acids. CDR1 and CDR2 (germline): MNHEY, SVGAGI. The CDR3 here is CASYRGKNSPLHF. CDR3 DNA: TGTGCCAGTTACAGGGGGAAGAATTCACCCCTCCACTTT.

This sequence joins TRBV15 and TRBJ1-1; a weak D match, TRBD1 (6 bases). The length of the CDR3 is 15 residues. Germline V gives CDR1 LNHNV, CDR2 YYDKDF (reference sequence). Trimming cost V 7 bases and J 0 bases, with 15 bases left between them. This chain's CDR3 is CATTNKGHMNTEAFF. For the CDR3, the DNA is TGTGCCACCACTAACAAGGGACATATGAACACTGAAGCTTTCTTT.

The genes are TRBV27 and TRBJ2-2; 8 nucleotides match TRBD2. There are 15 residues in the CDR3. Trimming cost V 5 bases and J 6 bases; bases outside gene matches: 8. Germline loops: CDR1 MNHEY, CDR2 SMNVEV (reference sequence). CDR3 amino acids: CASSPIREGSGELFF. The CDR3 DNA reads TGTGCCAGCAGTCCCATTCGGGAGGGCTCCGGGGAGCTGTTTTTT.

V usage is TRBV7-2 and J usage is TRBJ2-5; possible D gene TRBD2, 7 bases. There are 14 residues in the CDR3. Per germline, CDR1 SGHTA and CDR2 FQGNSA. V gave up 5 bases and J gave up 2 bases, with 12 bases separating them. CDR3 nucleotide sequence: TGTGCCAGCAGCCCGGGGGGCTTACAAGAGACCCAGTACTTC. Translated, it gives CASSPGGLQETQYF.

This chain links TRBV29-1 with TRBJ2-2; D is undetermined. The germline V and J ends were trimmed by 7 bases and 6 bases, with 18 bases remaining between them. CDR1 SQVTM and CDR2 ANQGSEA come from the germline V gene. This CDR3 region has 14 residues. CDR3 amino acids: CSALSSVSPGELFF. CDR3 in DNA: TGCAGCGCCCTATCGAGCGTATCACCCGGGGAGCTGTTTTTT.

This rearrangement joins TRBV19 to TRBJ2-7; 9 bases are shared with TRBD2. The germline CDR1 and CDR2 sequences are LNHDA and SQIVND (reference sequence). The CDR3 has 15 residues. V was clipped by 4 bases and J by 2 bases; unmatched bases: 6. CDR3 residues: CASSTYVAGAYEQYF. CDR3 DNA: TGTGCCAGTAGTACTTACGTAGCGGGGGCCTACGAGCAGTACTTC. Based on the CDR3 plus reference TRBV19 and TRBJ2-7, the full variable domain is DGGITQSPKYLFRKEGQNVTLSCEQNLNHDAMYWYRQDPGQGLRLIYYSQIVNDFQKGDIAEGYSVSREKKESFPLTVTSAQKNPTAFYLCASSTYVAGAYEQYFGPGTRLTVT.

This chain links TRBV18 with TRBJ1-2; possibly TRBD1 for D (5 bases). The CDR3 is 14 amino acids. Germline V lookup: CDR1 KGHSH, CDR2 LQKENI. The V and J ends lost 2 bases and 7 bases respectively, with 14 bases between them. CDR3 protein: CASSPAGKSAGYTF. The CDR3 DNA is TGTGCCAGCTCACCAGCAGGGAAAAGTGCTGGCTACACCTTC. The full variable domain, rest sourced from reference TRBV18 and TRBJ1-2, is NAGVMQNPRHLVRRRGQEARLRCSPMKGHSHVYWYRQLPEEGLKFMVYLQKENIIDESGMPKERFSAEFPKEGPSILRIQQVVRGDSAAYFCASSPAGKSAGYTFGSGTRLTVV.

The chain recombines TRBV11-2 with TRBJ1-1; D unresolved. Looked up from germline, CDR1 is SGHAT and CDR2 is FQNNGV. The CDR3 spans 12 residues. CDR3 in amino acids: CVRCSPRTEAFF. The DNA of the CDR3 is TGTGTACGCTGTTCCCCGAGAACTGAAGCTTTCTTT.

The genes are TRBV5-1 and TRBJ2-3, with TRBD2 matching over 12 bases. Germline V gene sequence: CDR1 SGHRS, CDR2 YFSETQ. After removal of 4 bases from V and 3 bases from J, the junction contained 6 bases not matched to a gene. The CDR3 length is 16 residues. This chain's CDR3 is CASSPRTSGNTDTQYF. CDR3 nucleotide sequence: TGCGCCAGCAGCCCACGGACTAGCGGGAATACAGATACGCAGTATTTT.

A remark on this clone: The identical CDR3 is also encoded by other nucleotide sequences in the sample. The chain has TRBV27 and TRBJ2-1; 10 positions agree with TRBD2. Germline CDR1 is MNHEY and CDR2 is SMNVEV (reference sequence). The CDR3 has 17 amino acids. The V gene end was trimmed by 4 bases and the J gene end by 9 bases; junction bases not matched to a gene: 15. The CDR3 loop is CASSYGGASGRAREQFF. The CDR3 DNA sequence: TGTGCCAGCAGTTACGGGGGAGCAAGCGGGAGGGCACGTGAGCAGTTCTTC.

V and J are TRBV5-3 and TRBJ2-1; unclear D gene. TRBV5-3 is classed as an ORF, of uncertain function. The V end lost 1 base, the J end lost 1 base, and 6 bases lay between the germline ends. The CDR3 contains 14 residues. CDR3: CARSLTFSYNEQFF. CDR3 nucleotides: TGTGCCAGAAGCTTGACATTTTCCTACAATGAGCAGTTCTTC.

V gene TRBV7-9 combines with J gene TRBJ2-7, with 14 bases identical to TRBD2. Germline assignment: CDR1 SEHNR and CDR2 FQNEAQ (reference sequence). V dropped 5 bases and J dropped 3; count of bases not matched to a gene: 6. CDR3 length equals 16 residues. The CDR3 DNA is TGTGCCAGCAGCGCTCCCGGGACTAGCGGGAGCTACGAGCAGTACTTC. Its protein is CASSAPGTSGSYEQYF. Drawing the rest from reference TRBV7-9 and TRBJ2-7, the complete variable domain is DTGVSQNPRHKITKRGQNVTFRCDPISEHNRLYWYRQTLGQGPEFLTYFQNEAQLEKSRLLSDRFSAERPKGSFSTLEIQRTEQGDSAMYLCASSAPGTSGSYEQYFGPGTRLTVT.